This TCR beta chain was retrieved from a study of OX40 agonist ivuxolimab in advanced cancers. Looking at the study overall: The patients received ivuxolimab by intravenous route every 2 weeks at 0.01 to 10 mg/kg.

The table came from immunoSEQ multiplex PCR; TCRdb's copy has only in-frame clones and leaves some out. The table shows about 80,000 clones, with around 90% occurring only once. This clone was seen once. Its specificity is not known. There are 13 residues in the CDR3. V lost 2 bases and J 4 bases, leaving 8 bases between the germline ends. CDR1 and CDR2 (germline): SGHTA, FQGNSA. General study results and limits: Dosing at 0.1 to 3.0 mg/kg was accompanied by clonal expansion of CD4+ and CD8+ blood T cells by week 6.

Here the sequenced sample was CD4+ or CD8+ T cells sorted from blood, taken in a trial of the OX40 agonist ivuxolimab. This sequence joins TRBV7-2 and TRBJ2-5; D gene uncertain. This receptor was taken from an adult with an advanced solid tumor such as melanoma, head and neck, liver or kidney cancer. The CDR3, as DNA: TGTGCCAGCAGCTTATTCGGTGCAGAGACCCAGTACTTC. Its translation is CASSLFGAETQYF.